This T cell receptor (beta chain) comes out of a study of regulatory dendritic cells for organ transplantation. The table came from immunoSEQ multiplex PCR; TCRdb's copy has only in-frame clones and leaves some out. Of 30,000 to 45,000 clones listed, over 80% are singletons. CD4+ or CD8+ T cells were sorted as naive CD45RA+ or memory CD45RO+. V dropped 5 bases and J dropped 0 bases, with 5 bases sitting between them. The CDR3 length is 13 residues. Looked up from germline, CDR1 is SNHLY and CDR2 is FYNNEI. The TCR comes from a human donor in good health. Input material: naive CD8+ T cells from blood. Subset reported: CD45RA+ naive T cells. The rearrangement uses TRBV2 and TRBJ2-1; no definite D call. CDR3 in amino acids: CASSQVSYNEQFF. Written as DNA, the CDR3 is TGTGCCAGCAGTCAGGTCTCCTACAATGAGCAGTTCTTC.